The 18 T cell receptor beta chains below all came from one sample that was sequenced in a study of CD8+ T cells in alopecia areata. After isolation, RNA underwent reverse transcription to generate cDNA as the sequencing template. Here immunoSEQ multiplex PCR was the method, and the copy in TCRdb shows in-frame clones only, minus some. The sample lists 110,000 or so clones, 50% to 75% occurring once. This sample's treatment: oral pan-JAK inhibitor, 5-10 mg twice daily. Sequencing was performed on CD8+ T cells sorted from blood, taken at week 4, from a patient treated with tofacitinib. Receptors were obtained from a human donor with alopecia areata.

About this clone itself: Other DNA variants within this sample encode the same CDR3. CDR3 loop: CAWSTGVLNYGYTF. Here the CDR3 DNA reads TGTGCCTGGTCGACAGGAGTACTTAACTATGGCTACACCTTC. The chain links TRBV30 to TRBJ1-2; the D gene is possibly TRBD1 (6 bases). V dropped 5 bases and J dropped 1 base, with 14 bases sitting between them. Germline loops: CDR1 GTSNPN, CDR2 SVGIG (reference sequence). The CDR3 length is 14 residues.

The chain combines TRBV6-5 with TRBJ2-7, with a possible D match to TRBD2 (6 bases). CDR1 is MNHEY, CDR2 SVGAGI, per germline. The CDR3 is 13 residues long. Trimming pared 8 bases from V and 1 base from J, leaving 12 bases between. CDR3 protein: CASSVGGSYEQYF. CDR3 DNA sequence: TGTGCCAGCTCGGTCGGGGGATCCTACGAGCAGTACTTC.

The chain joins TRBV29-1 to TRBJ2-7; D is ambiguous. The V gene lost 1 base and the J gene lost 7 bases, with 11 bases spanning the gap. In germline, CDR1 is SQVTM, CDR2 ANQGSEA. CDR3 length: 12 amino acids. The CDR3 DNA reads as TGCAGCGTTGAAGTCCGATTAGGAGAGCAGTACTTC. This codes for CSVEVRLGEQYF.

The rearrangement joins TRBV7-9 to TRBJ2-7; D may be TRBD2 (5 bases). Germline lookup yields CDR1 SEHNR and CDR2 FQNEAQ (reference sequence). V was pared by 5 bases and J by 2 bases, with 16 bases between. This CDR3 is built from 15 residues. The CDR3 nucleotides read TGTGCCAGCAGCCAAGCACTCCTCGGGGCCTACGAGCAGTACTTC. Translating gives CASSQALLGAYEQYF. The full variable domain, with the rest looked up from reference TRBV7-9 and TRBJ2-7, is DTGVSQNPRHKITKRGQNVTFRCDPISEHNRLYWYRQTLGQGPEFLTYFQNEAQLEKSRLLSDRFSAERPKGSFSTLEIQRTEQGDSAMYLCASSQALLGAYEQYFGPGTRLTVT.

J is TRBJ2-7 and V is TRBV29-1, with TRBD2 matching 7 bases. This CDR3 has 15 amino acids. Germline V CDR1 and CDR2: SQVTM, ANQGSEA. V shed 7 bases, J shed 0 bases, and the junction held 12 bases outside the gene matches. CDR3 loop: CSGLAPGGDSYEQYF. The CDR3 DNA is TGCAGCGGACTAGCTCCAGGAGGGGACTCCTACGAGCAGTACTTC.

This clone was observed a handful of times. CDR3 DNA sequence: TGTGCCAGCAGTGACGGACTAGCGGGGGGGAATGAGCAGTTCTTC. Its protein is CASSDGLAGGNEQFF. The gene calls are TRBV6-4 and TRBJ2-1; 15 bases align to TRBD2. Germline lookup yields CDR1 MRHNA and CDR2 SNTAGT. The J segment lost 7 bases and the V segment lost 2 bases, leaving 0 bases of the junction unmatched. The CDR3 is 15 residues long.

The chain joins TRBV11-2 to TRBJ1-1, with 8 positions matching TRBD1. The CDR3 is made up of 14 amino acids. The germline V gene encodes CDR1 SGHAT and CDR2 FQNNGV. The V gene end was trimmed by 5 bases and the J gene end by 1 base; junction bases not matched to a gene: 3. CDR3 coding DNA: TGTGCCAGCAGCCCCGGGACAGGGAACACTGAAGCTTTCTTT. Protein product: CASSPGTGNTEAFF.

The CDR3 sequence: CAFGLADVSTDTQYF. The CDR3 DNA sequence: TGTGCCTTCGGTCTAGCGGACGTGAGCACAGATACGCAGTATTTT. This chain uses TRBV30 with TRBJ2-3; 7 nucleotides agree with TRBD2. V trimming: 7 bases; J trimming: 0 bases; junction bases outside the gene matches: 10. In germline, CDR1 is GTSNPN, CDR2 SVGIG (reference sequence). The CDR3 consists of 15 residues.

The chain joins TRBV28 to TRBJ1-2; 7 nucleotides agree with TRBD1. Germline V CDR1 and CDR2: MDHEN, SYDVKM. The V and J ends lost 5 bases and 8 bases, in that order; junction bases with no gene match: 11. The CDR3 totals 14 residues. CDR3 nucleotide sequence: TGTGCCAGCAGTCAACTAACAGGGGCAGGAGGCTACACCTTC. Amino acid sequence: CASSQLTGAGGYTF.

This clone was counted only a few times. The chain joins TRBV25-1 to TRBJ1-1, with D tentatively TRBD1 (5 bases). The CDR3 is 14 amino acids. CDR1 and CDR2 from the germline V gene are MGHDK and SYGVNS. Trimming removed 2 bases at V and 4 bases at J, with 11 bases between. The CDR3 DNA is TGTGCCAGCAGTGAAGGAGGGAGGGGCACTGAAGCTTTCTTT. Translation: CASSEGGRGTEAFF. Looking up the rest from reference TRBV25-1 and TRBJ1-1 gives the full variable domain: EADIYQTPRYLVIGTGKKITLECSQTMGHDKMYWYQQDPGMELHLIHYSYGVNSTEKGDLSSESTVSRIRTEHFPLTLESARPSHTSQYLCASSEGGRGTEAFFGQGTRLTVV.

This clone was picked up one time. This chain joins TRBV28 and TRBJ2-5; tentatively, D is TRBD1 or TRBD2 (7 bases each). The ends were cut back, 8 bases at V and 4 bases at J, with 17 bases in the middle. This CDR3 comprises 14 residues. CDR1 is MDHEN, CDR2 SYDVKM, per germline. The CDR3 sequence: CASSPQGGLETQYF. The CDR3 DNA is TGTGCCAGCTCCCCGCAGGGGGGGCTAGAGACCCAGTACTTC.

This clone appeared a few times. A far bigger clonotype differs at one base, so this is likely a read error. The same CDR3 can be traced to other DNA sequences in this sample. The chain has TRBV5-1 and TRBJ2-1; D unresolved. This CDR3 region has 13 residues. Germline V gene lookup returns CDR1 SGHRS and CDR2 YFSETQ. The CDR3 sequence: CASSLGTNNEQFF. The CDR3 DNA is TGTGCCAGCAGCTTGGGAACCAACAATGAGCAGTTCTTC.

This clone was seen a handful of times. V is TRBV6-5 and J is TRBJ1-1; D gene uncertain. Germline CDR1 reads MNHEY; CDR2 reads SVGAGI. CDR3 length equals 11 residues. V lost 7 bases to trimming and J lost 11 bases, with 14 bases between them. CDR3 amino acids: CASTTGVSAFF. CDR3 in DNA: TGTGCCAGCACCACCGGTGTATCGGCTTTCTTT.

The chain joins TRBV9 to TRBJ1-2; 7 positions match TRBD1. CDR3 length: 17 amino acids. Germline V gene lookup returns CDR1 SGDLS and CDR2 YYNGEE. The V and J ends lost 5 bases and 1 base, in that order; junction bases with no gene match: 14. The CDR3 DNA reads TGTGCCAGCAGTGTTGAGACAGGGAATGAGGATAACTATGGCTACACCTTC. The encoded protein is CASSVETGNEDNYGYTF.

The gene calls are TRBV4-1 and TRBJ2-7; TRBD1 might be the D (6 bases). CDR1 is MGHRA and CDR2 is YSYEKL in the germline V gene. The V end was cut by 1 base, the J end by 4 bases, with 8 bases between. The CDR3 is made up of 13 amino acids. The CDR3 nucleotides read TGCGCCAGCAGCCAAGCAGGGGCGTACGAGCAGTACTTC. It is translated as CASSQAGAYEQYF.

The rearrangement uses TRBV7-6 and TRBJ2-7, with no clear D. CDR1 is SGHVS, CDR2 FNYEAQ, per germline. The CDR3 extends over 12 amino acids. Trimming cost V 6 bases and J 4 bases, with 10 bases left between them. CDR3 DNA sequence: TGTGCCAGCAGTTCGACCGTATACGAGCAGTACTTC. As protein: CASSSTVYEQYF.

The V gene is TRBV2, the J gene TRBJ2-1, with a weak D call TRBD2 (5 bases). From germline, CDR1 is SNHLY and CDR2 FYNNEI. Trimming took 5 bases from V and 7 from J, leaving 12 bases between them. This CDR3 region has 13 residues. The CDR3 DNA reads as TGTGCCAGCAGTTACTTTTGGGAGAATGAGCAGTTCTTC. This translates into CASSYFWENEQFF.

This clone was seen just once. This chain uses TRBV2 with TRBJ2-1, with 7 nucleotides matching TRBD2. Per germline, CDR1 SNHLY and CDR2 FYNNEI. With 6 bases clipped from V and 2 bases from J, the junction kept 7 bases outside the gene matches. This CDR3 region has 15 residues. The CDR3 reads CASRGAGRTYNEQFF. The CDR3 DNA follows: TGTGCCAGCAGGGGAGCGGGACGTACCTACAATGAGCAGTTCTTC.